A single T cell receptor (beta chain) is shown here with its context. This record belongs to a study of blood T cell repertoires in COVID-19. Looking at the study overall: Acute and convalescent COVID-19 samples came from the United States, Italy and Spain. PBMCs, B-cell-depleted T cells, or T cells were the source of the cDNA or gDNA that made up the material.

Germline V lookup: CDR1 MNHEY, CDR2 SMNVEV (reference sequence). Germline trimming cut 3 bases from V and 0 bases from J; bases unmatched to any gene: 14. This CDR3 has 19 residues. Per the original methods: The assay estimated nucleated cells by amplifying reference gene primers. Clones were sequenced by immunoSEQ multiplex PCR, and TCRdb holds only the in-frame ones, with some missing. V and J calls and clone size are given by that table; D and trimming were obtained from the DNA. The repertoire holds approximately 220,000 clones, with more than 85% as singletons. The sequenced material came from peripheral blood. This clonotype was sampled from a man between 35 and 55 years old with acute or convalescent COVID-19. The chain uses TRBV27 and TRBJ1-5, with 7 bases lining up with TRBD1. The CDR3 loop is CASSLFPPGTDFSNQPQHF. The CDR3 DNA is TGTGCCAGCAGTTTGTTCCCACCGGGGACAGACTTTAGCAATCAGCCCCAGCATTTT.